These T cell receptor beta chains were read from a single sample in a study of blood T cell repertoires in COVID-19. Produced via immunoSEQ multiplex PCR; TCRdb's table is partial and in-frame only. This table holds approximately 68,000 clones, about nine tenths found once. Sequences were obtained from peripheral blood. The receptors come from a man between 50 and 59 years old with active COVID-19. CDR3s include the opening cysteine and the closing phenylalanine or tryptophan. Each record gives: clone size, V gene, J gene, D gene, CDR3 DNA, CDR3 protein. The D gene is left open where the match is weak. Clone size is shown for a subset of rows, as once, few, many or a class of expanded clone.

size: NA; V: TRBV30; J: TRBJ1-5; D: NA; DNA: TGTGCCTGGAGTGGAGGTGGAATGGTTAATCAGCCCCAGCATTTT; CDR3: CAWSGGGMVNQPQHF
size: NA; V: TRBV5-1; J: TRBJ1-6; D: NA; DNA: TGCGCCAGCAGGGCCACCAGGGAATCACCCCTCCACTTT; CDR3: CASRATRESPLHF
size: NA; V: TRBV2; J: TRBJ2-5; D: NA; DNA: TGTGCCAGTTTTTCAGGGGCTGGGGAGACCCAGTACTTC; CDR3: CASFSGAGETQYF
size: once; V: TRBV27; J: TRBJ1-1; D: TRBD1; DNA: TGTGCCAGCAGTCCCCGACAGGGGAACACTGAAGCTTTCTTT; CDR3: CASSPRQGNTEAFF
size: NA; V: TRBV3-1/TRBV3-2; J: TRBJ2-3; D: NA; DNA: TGTGCCAGCAGCCTAACAGTGGGAGATACGCAGTATTTT; CDR3: CASSLTVGDTQYF
size: NA; V: TRBV5-3; J: TRBJ1-4; D: NA; DNA: TGTGCCAGAGACAAAATCCGATCGACAGGAGAAAAACTGTTTTTT; CDR3: CARDKIRSTGEKLFF
size: NA; V: TRBV4-2; J: TRBJ1-5; D: TRBD1; DNA: TGTGCCAGCAGCCGAACTGACAGGGGGAATCAGCCCCAGCATTTT; CDR3: CASSRTDRGNQPQHF
size: NA; V: TRBV30; J: TRBJ2-7; D: NA; DNA: TGTGCCTGGATTCCTTCAGGGTACGAGCAGTACTTC; CDR3: CAWIPSGYEQYF
size: NA; V: TRBV3-1/TRBV3-2; J: TRBJ2-1; D: TRBD2; DNA: TGTGCCAGCAGCCAAGGCTGGCGACTAGCGGGACACAATGAGCAGTTCTTC; CDR3: CASSQGWRLAGHNEQFF
size: NA; V: TRBV5-1; J: TRBJ1-2; D: NA; DNA: TGCGCCAGCAGTCCCGACATCTTCTATGGCTACACCTTC; CDR3: CASSPDIFYGYTF
size: few; V: TRBV10-2; J: TRBJ1-1; D: NA; DNA: TGCGCCAGCAGAGACCCCGGACAGAAGAACGTTTTCTTT; CDR3: CASRDPGQKNVFF
size: NA; V: TRBV9; J: TRBJ2-5; D: TRBD2; DNA: TGTGCCAGCAGCGTAGGCGCGCTAGCGGGGGGCGCTCAAGAGACCCAGTACTTC; CDR3: CASSVGALAGGAQETQYF
size: few; V: TRBV2; J: TRBJ1-6; D: NA; DNA: TGTGCCAGCATGAGGGAGGAGGGGATAGCTTCACCCCTCCACTTT; CDR3: CASMREEGIASPLHF
size: NA; V: TRBV4-3; J: TRBJ2-7; D: TRBD2; DNA: TGCGCCAGCAGCCAAGTATCTAGCGGAAGCTACGAGCAGTACTTC; CDR3: CASSQVSSGSYEQYF
size: NA; V: TRBV28; J: TRBJ2-7; D: NA; DNA: TGTGCCAGCAGTTCGGGAACACCTGGCTCCTACGAGCAGTACTTC; CDR3: CASSSGTPGSYEQYF
size: NA; V: TRBV14; J: TRBJ2-2; D: NA; DNA: TGTGCCAGCAGCCAATTGCAGGGAATGAACACCGGGGAGCTGTTTTTT; CDR3: CASSQLQGMNTGELFF
size: NA; V: TRBV5-6; J: TRBJ2-3; D: TRBD1; DNA: TGTGCCAGCAGCGTGACAGGGGTAAGGGCGCAGTATTTT; CDR3: CASSVTGVRAQYF
size: NA; V: TRBV6-2/TRBV6-3; J: TRBJ1-1; D: NA; DNA: TGTGCCAGCAGTTACGGCGGGGGACCGTTCGAAGCTTTCTTT; CDR3: CASSYGGGPFEAFF
size: NA; V: TRBV7-9; J: TRBJ1-6; D: NA; DNA: TGTGCCAGCAGCGGTTGGGCACCACCCCTCCACTTT; CDR3: CASSGWAPPLHF
size: NA; V: TRBV6-5; J: TRBJ1-6; D: TRBD1; DNA: TGTGCCAGCAACACCGGGACAGCTAATTCACCCCTCCACTTT; CDR3: CASNTGTANSPLHF
size: NA; V: TRBV6-5; J: TRBJ1-2; D: NA; DNA: TGTGCCAGCAGTTACCACCGGGAGGCGCGCTATGGCTACACCTTC; CDR3: CASSYHREARYGYTF
size: NA; V: TRBV30; J: TRBJ1-6; D: TRBD1; DNA: TGTGCCGGTGGGGACAGTTATAATTCACCCCTCCACTTT; CDR3: CAGGDSYNSPLHF
size: NA; V: TRBV6-2/TRBV6-3; J: TRBJ2-1; D: TRBD2; DNA: TGTGCCAGCAGTCCACGGACTAGCGGGGGAGGGGGGGAGCAGTTCTTC; CDR3: CASSPRTSGGGGEQFF
size: NA; V: TRBV5-6; J: TRBJ2-1; D: TRBD2; DNA: TGTGCCAGCAGCTTGAAGGAGGCGAGCGGGAGGGCCGGGAGGAAGCAGTTCTTC; CDR3: CASSLKEASGRAGRKQFF
size: once; V: TRBV9; J: TRBJ2-7; D: TRBD1; DNA: TGTGCCAGCAGCCCGCAGGGGGCTATTTCCTACGAGCAGTACTTC; CDR3: CASSPQGAISYEQYF
size: NA; V: TRBV27; J: TRBJ2-5; D: TRBD1; DNA: TGTGCCAGCAGTTTCTACGGGACAGGGCTGGGTGAAGAGACCCAGTACTTC; CDR3: CASSFYGTGLGEETQYF
size: NA; V: TRBV9; J: TRBJ2-1; D: NA; DNA: TGTGCCAGCAGCGTAGTCCCTAATGAGCAGTTCTTC; CDR3: CASSVVPNEQFF
size: NA; V: TRBV6-5; J: TRBJ2-3; D: NA; DNA: TGTGCCAGCACTATGAGCGGCACAGATACGCAGTATTTT; CDR3: CASTMSGTDTQYF
size: once; V: TRBV7-9; J: TRBJ2-7; D: TRBD1; DNA: TGTGCCAGCAGCTGGATTGGACAGGCCAAAAATGACTACGAGCAGTACTTC; CDR3: CASSWIGQAKNDYEQYF
size: NA; V: TRBV28; J: TRBJ2-1; D: TRBD2; DNA: TGTGCCAGCGGGCAGCGGGGGACCTCCTACAATGAGCAGTTCTTC; CDR3: CASGQRGTSYNEQFF
size: NA; V: TRBV5-1; J: TRBJ1-1; D: NA; DNA: TGCGCCAGCAGCTATGGATATAGCGCTATGAACACTGAAGCTTTCTTT; CDR3: CASSYGYSAMNTEAFF
size: NA; V: TRBV18; J: TRBJ2-5; D: TRBD1; DNA: TGTGCCAGCTCACCTGCGAGGACAGGGGGCCTTGTCCAAGAGACCCAGTACTTC; CDR3: CASSPARTGGLVQETQYF
size: NA; V: TRBV4-1; J: TRBJ1-1; D: TRBD1; DNA: TGCGCCAGCAGCCAAGACCAAACCGGGACAGGGGTCATCGAAGCTTTCTTT; CDR3: CASSQDQTGTGVIEAFF
size: NA; V: TRBV30; J: TRBJ2-4; D: NA; DNA: TGTGCCTGGAGCGGGTTCGAGGGCAAAAACATTCAGTACTTC; CDR3: CAWSGFEGKNIQYF
size: NA; V: TRBV28; J: TRBJ1-1; D: NA; DNA: TGTGCCAGCAGGACGGGGGGCACTGAAGCTTTCTTT; CDR3: CASRTGGTEAFF
size: NA; V: TRBV28; J: TRBJ2-1; D: NA; DNA: TGTGCCAGCACCAGGGGACCATACAATGAGCAGTTCTTC; CDR3: CASTRGPYNEQFF
size: NA; V: TRBV19; J: TRBJ2-3; D: TRBD1; DNA: TGTGCCAGTAGGGACAGGGGGCGCTCGGCAGATACGCAGTATTTT; CDR3: CASRDRGRSADTQYF
size: NA; V: TRBV4-2; J: TRBJ2-7; D: NA; DNA: TGTGCCAGCAGCCAAGATATGCGGGGCTACGAGCAGTACTTC; CDR3: CASSQDMRGYEQYF
size: NA; V: TRBV9; J: TRBJ2-1; D: NA; DNA: TGTGCCAGCAGCGTAGGAAGAACGGGGAGCCGTCATGAGCAGTTCTTC; CDR3: CASSVGRTGSRHEQFF
size: NA; V: TRBV6-2/TRBV6-3; J: TRBJ1-5; D: TRBD1; DNA: TGTGCCAGCAGTTACCCGGCGGACAGGGGCCCTATTAATCAGCCCCAGCATTTT; CDR3: CASSYPADRGPINQPQHF
size: NA; V: TRBV28; J: TRBJ1-5; D: NA; DNA: TGTGCCAGCAGTTTATGGTCCGGAGGCAATCAGCCCCAGCATTTT; CDR3: CASSLWSGGNQPQHF
size: NA; V: TRBV19; J: TRBJ1-2; D: NA; DNA: TGTGCCAGTAGGGAGGCACACAACTATGGCTACACCTTC; CDR3: CASREAHNYGYTF
size: few; V: TRBV5-1; J: TRBJ1-6; D: NA; DNA: TGCGCCAGCAGCTTGGTCGACAGACCAGATAATTCACCCCTCCACTTT; CDR3: CASSLVDRPDNSPLHF
size: few; V: TRBV30; J: TRBJ1-6; D: NA; DNA: TGTGCCTGGAGTGTACTCGGCAGGGCTGGTGGTTCACCCCTCCACTTT; CDR3: CAWSVLGRAGGSPLHF
size: NA; V: TRBV27; J: TRBJ1-1; D: TRBD1; DNA: TGTGCCAGCAGATTGCACAGGGGGAGGAAGAACACTGAAGCTTTCTTT; CDR3: CASRLHRGRKNTEAFF
size: NA; V: TRBV19; J: TRBJ1-5; D: NA; DNA: TGTGCCAGTAGTCTCGTCCCCTACAATCAGCCCCAGCATTTT; CDR3: CASSLVPYNQPQHF
size: NA; V: TRBV19; J: TRBJ2-3; D: TRBD2; DNA: TGTGCCAGTAGTTCTATAGCGGGGGGGGTCACAGATACGCAGTATTTT; CDR3: CASSSIAGGVTDTQYF
size: NA; V: TRBV6-2/TRBV6-3; J: TRBJ2-2; D: TRBD2; DNA: TGTGCCAGCAGTTACTGGGCGGGAGTAATCGGGGAGCTGTTTTTT; CDR3: CASSYWAGVIGELFF
size: NA; V: TRBV18; J: TRBJ1-2; D: TRBD1; DNA: TGTGCCAGCTCACCACCCTACTCACAGGGGATCGTAGGAGGCTACACCTTC; CDR3: CASSPPYSQGIVGGYTF
size: NA; V: TRBV12-3/TRBV12-4; J: TRBJ1-3; D: NA; DNA: TGTGCCAGCAGCCGGGACTCTGGAAACACCATATATTTT; CDR3: CASSRDSGNTIYF
size: NA; V: TRBV6-5; J: TRBJ1-1; D: NA; DNA: TGTGCCAGCACGACTGCCGCGAACACTGAAGCTTTCTTT; CDR3: CASTTAANTEAFF
size: NA; V: TRBV5-8; J: TRBJ1-1; D: NA; DNA: TGTGCCAGGTCACGGGAGGTGGGGAACACTGAAGCTTTCTTT; CDR3: CARSREVGNTEAFF
size: once; V: TRBV4-3; J: TRBJ1-1; D: NA; DNA: TGCGCCAGCAGCCCAACGGCGGGGGAGAGTGAAGCTTTCTTT; CDR3: CASSPTAGESEAFF
size: NA; V: TRBV19; J: TRBJ1-2; D: TRBD1; DNA: TGTGCCAGTAGTACCCGGGACAGGGGGTTGTATGGCTACACCTTC; CDR3: CASSTRDRGLYGYTF
size: few; V: TRBV30; J: TRBJ1-1; D: NA; DNA: TGTGCCTGGAGTCTTCCAGGTAACACTGAAGCTTTCTTT; CDR3: CAWSLPGNTEAFF
size: NA; V: TRBV19; J: TRBJ1-5; D: NA; DNA: TGTGCCAGTAGGCGACGGGACAATCAGCCCCAGCATTTT; CDR3: CASRRRDNQPQHF
size: NA; V: TRBV5-4; J: TRBJ2-7; D: NA; DNA: TGTGCCAGCAGCTCCGGACAGAATACCTACGAGCAGTACTTC; CDR3: CASSSGQNTYEQYF